One T cell receptor beta chain is described in this entry. Its matching antigen is unknown. The data were obtained in a study of cytomegalovirus exposure and HLA in healthy donors. The study, taken as a whole, reports: Overall, approximately 150 TCR beta chains were annotated as cytomegalovirus-associated.

Sequencing was performed with immunoSEQ multiplex PCR; in TCRdb, only in-frame clones are kept and a portion is missing. The sample records 300,000 to 350,000 clones, roughly 90% being singletons. CDR3 length: 14 residues. The V gene lost 0 bases and the J gene lost 7 bases, with 10 bases spanning the gap. The germline V gene encodes CDR1 MNHGY and CDR2 SVAAGI. This receptor was taken from a man in his thirties or forties in good health and CMV-seronegative. The sample comprised PBMCs. The rearrangement uses TRBV6-9 and TRBJ1-5, with D possibly matching TRBD1 (5 bases). As DNA, the CDR3 is TGTGCCAGCAGTTATTCTGGGGGGGGGCAGCCCCAGCATTTT. This sequence encodes CASSYSGGGQPQHF.